This TCR beta chain derives from a study of T cells in Graves' hyperthyroidism and ophthalmopathy. For the study at large: The initial diagnosis was the point when peripheral blood was collected, ahead of any treatment. Study conclusions and caveats: By a 13 V-J model, ophthalmopathy was set apart from stable hyperthyroidism. The blood repertoire included most of the expanded thyroid clonotypes above 0.001.

This clonotype was counted at least ten times. The antigen is undetermined. Trimming took 7 bases from V and 3 from J, leaving 12 bases between them. This CDR3 contains 13 residues. Germline-derived CDR1 and CDR2 are MDHEN and SYDVKM. TCR beta CDR3 regions were amplified from RNA transcripts. HTBI primers were employed in a first-round RT-PCR of the TCR CDR3. MiXCR, applied by TCRdb to the multiplex PCR reads, yields one record per CDR3 protein. The repertoire includes 600,000 to 900,000 distinct CDR3 sequences, roughly 15% of them detected once, and around 8% sits in the top ten. This sample holds PBMCs from approximately 9 ml fresh peripheral blood.

This TCR was sampled from a man aged 18 to 30 with Graves' hyperthyroidism. The sequencing sample was made of blood. The V call is TRBV28, the J call TRBJ1-2; the D gene is possibly TRBD1 (5 bases). The CDR3 protein is CASTAGGDYGYTF. The CDR3 bases are TGTGCCAGCACGGCCGGGGGAGACTATGGCTACACCTTC.